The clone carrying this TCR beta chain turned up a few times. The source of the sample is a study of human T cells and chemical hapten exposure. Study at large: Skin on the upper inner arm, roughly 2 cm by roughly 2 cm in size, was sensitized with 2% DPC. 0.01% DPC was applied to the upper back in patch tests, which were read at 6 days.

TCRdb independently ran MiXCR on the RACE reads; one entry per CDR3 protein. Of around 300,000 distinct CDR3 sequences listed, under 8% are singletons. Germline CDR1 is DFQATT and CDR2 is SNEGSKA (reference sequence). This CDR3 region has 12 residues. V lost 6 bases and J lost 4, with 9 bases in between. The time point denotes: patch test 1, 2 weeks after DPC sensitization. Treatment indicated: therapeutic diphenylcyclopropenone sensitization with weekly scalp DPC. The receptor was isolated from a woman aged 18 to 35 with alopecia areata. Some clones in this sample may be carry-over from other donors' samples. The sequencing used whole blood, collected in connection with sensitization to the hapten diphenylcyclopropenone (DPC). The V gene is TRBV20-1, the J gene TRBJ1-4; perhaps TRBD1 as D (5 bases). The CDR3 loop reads CSARVLNEKLFF. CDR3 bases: TGCAGTGCCAGGGTCCTTAATGAAAAACTGTTTTTT.